The clone carrying this T cell receptor (beta chain) was observed at least ten times. The length of the CDR3 is 13 residues. Trimming removed 6 bases from V and 2 bases from J, with 11 bases in between. Looked up from germline, CDR1 is SQVTM and CDR2 is ANQGSEA. Using a J-beta primer mix together with a sample-barcoded 5' primer, a second PCR was run for roughly 6 to 11 cycles. TCRdb ran MiXCR on the 5' RACE reads and lists one entry per CDR3 protein. The table includes about 930,000 distinct CDR3 sequences, roughly 29% detected once. The data stem from a study of blood T cells in healthy people across ages. Turning to the study itself: About one barcoded beta molecule per two T cells was the capture yield of template switching.

The study isolated at least 7 million PBMCs from each sample. Per sample, at least 5 micrograms of total RNA were extracted. This sample also belongs to another study, concerning T cells of mothers and their children. That study adds: Slightly higher overlap, not significant, was seen in related mother-child pairs than in unrelated pairs.

Sequenced sample: blood. This TCR derives from a woman aged 40 to 50 in good health. This rearrangement joins TRBV29-1 to TRBJ2-4; a weak D match, TRBD1 (6 bases). CDR3 nucleotides: TGCAGCGTGGGGCAGGGGACCAAAAACATTCAGTACTTC. Translation gives CSVGQGTKNIQYF.